Each of the 12 T cell receptor beta chains below was sequenced from the same sample in a study of PD-1 blockade in classical Hodgkin lymphoma. Time point of the sample: cycle 4 day 1 (C4D1), after 5 to 7 weeks of nivolumab. All the patients suffered relapse after autologous stem cell transplantation, and brentuximab vedotin exposure differed. TCRdb's table, derived via immunoSEQ multiplex PCR, lists solely in-frame clones and lacks some. This sample has approximately 29,000 clones; around three quarters occur once, and the top ten carry roughly 15%. The source was peripheral blood mononuclear cells (PBMCs), collected before the fourth cycle of nivolumab. These receptors originate from a human donor with classical Hodgkin lymphoma.

This chain joins TRBV6-1 and TRBJ1-1; a weak D match, TRBD1 (5 bases). Trimming stripped 10 bases from V and 6 bases from J, with 21 bases between. Germline loops: CDR1 MNHNS, CDR2 SASEGT. The CDR3 has 14 residues. CDR3 amino acids: CAIRDGLIGAEAFF. The DNA for the CDR3 is TGTGCCATCCGGGACGGGCTGATTGGGGCTGAAGCTTTCTTT.

The chain's CDR3 is CASSGLAGGPGELFF. CDR3 DNA: TGTGCCAGCAGTGGACTAGCGGGAGGGCCCGGGGAGCTGTTTTTT. V and J are TRBV6-1 and TRBJ2-2, with TRBD2 matching 14 bases. The CDR3 runs to 15 residues. CDR1 MNHNS and CDR2 SASEGT come from the germline V gene. With V trimmed by 4 bases and J by 6 bases, 1 base remained unmatched.

Turning to this clone: The junction departs from germline at one end; a sequencing error may be responsible. The chain joins TRBV5-4 to TRBJ2-1; D not certain. The CDR3 totals 15 residues. The germline gives CDR1 SGHNT, CDR2 YYREEE (reference sequence). For the CDR3, the DNA is TGTGCCAGCAGAGCAGCGAACAGCTCCTACAATGGGCAGTTCTTC. Protein: CASRAANSSYNGQFF.

The chain couples TRBV9 to TRBJ2-3; TRBD1 or TRBD2 may be the D gene (5 bases each). Germline-derived CDR1 and CDR2 are SGDLS and YYNGEE. Trimming took off 0 bases at V and 4 bases at J, with 15 bases between the two ends. The CDR3 is 16 amino acids. This CDR3 reads CASSVVGGLAPDTQYF. The CDR3 bases are TGTGCCAGCAGCGTAGTTGGGGGTTTGGCCCCAGATACGCAGTATTTT.

This clone was found once. The chain recombines TRBV9 with TRBJ2-7; 11 bases are a match to TRBD2. The germline gives CDR1 SGDLS, CDR2 YYNGEE. The CDR3 sequence is 19 residues long. V gave up 4 bases and J gave up 0 bases; unmatched junction bases: 15. CDR3 bases: TGTGCCAGCAGCCCTGGAGGGGGGCTAGCGGGAGGCCTCTCCTACGAGCAGTACTTC. This sequence encodes CASSPGGGLAGGLSYEQYF.

The chain links TRBV5-1 to TRBJ2-7; 11 nucleotides line up with TRBD2. The germline V gene encodes CDR1 SGHRS and CDR2 YFSETQ. V shed 0 bases, J shed 8 bases, and the junction held 7 bases outside the gene matches. The CDR3 loop spans 15 amino acids. CDR3: CASSLGLAGPPKQYF. The CDR3 DNA sequence: TGCGCCAGCAGCTTGGGACTAGCGGGGCCCCCAAAGCAGTACTTC. The whole variable domain, remainder taken from reference TRBV5-1 and TRBJ2-7, is KAGVTQTPRYLIKTRGQQVTLSCSPISGHRSVSWYQQTPGQGLQFLFEYFSETQRNKGNFPGRFSGRQFSNSRSEMNVSTLELGDSALYLCASSLGLAGPPKQYFGPGTRLTVT.

The chain employs TRBV25-1 and TRBJ2-3, with unresolved D. The CDR3 consists of 13 residues. V lost 7 bases to trimming and J lost 2 bases, with 10 bases between them. Germline CDR1 and CDR2: MGHDK and SYGVNS. The CDR3 region is CASNHRDTDTQYF. CDR3 in DNA: TGTGCCAGCAACCACAGAGACACAGATACGCAGTATTTT.

V and J are TRBV6-5 and TRBJ1-2, with TRBD1 identical over 8 bases. Germline values: CDR1 MNHEY, CDR2 SVGAGI. This CDR3 comprises 12 residues. The J segment lost 7 bases and the V segment lost 6 bases, leaving 4 bases of the junction unmatched. DNA for the CDR3: TGTGCCAGCAGGACAGGGGAGGGTGGCTACACCTTC. Amino acids: CASRTGEGGYTF.

The chain couples TRBV9 to TRBJ1-5; perhaps TRBD1 as D (5 bases). Trimming left V 0 bases short and J 0 bases short, with 7 bases between. Looked up from germline, CDR1 is SGDLS and CDR2 is YYNGEE. The CDR3 consists of 15 residues. CDR3 sequence: CASSVGGYSNQPQHF. The CDR3 coding sequence is TGTGCCAGCAGCGTAGGGGGCTATAGCAATCAGCCCCAGCATTTT.

The chain uses TRBV6-5 and TRBJ2-6; D is possibly TRBD2 (5 bases). This CDR3 comprises 15 residues. Germline V gene lookup returns CDR1 MNHEY and CDR2 SVGAGI. V lost 8 bases and J lost 0, with 11 bases in between. The CDR3 loop reads CASSTRGSGANVLTF. CDR3 coding DNA: TGTGCCAGCTCTACCCGGGGCTCTGGGGCCAACGTCCTGACTTTC.

The V gene is TRBV18, the J gene TRBJ2-7, with D perhaps matching TRBD2 (6 bases). Deletions cut 2 bases from V and 4 bases from J, with 6 bases between. From germline, CDR1 is KGHSH and CDR2 LQKENI. The CDR3 is 12 residues long. The CDR3 reads CASSPGGYEQYF. CDR3 in DNA: TGTGCCAGCTCACCAGGGGGGTACGAGCAGTACTTC.

As regards this clone: One end of the junction is discordant with germline, which a read error may explain. The chain uses TRBV7-2 and TRBJ2-3; D unresolved. The CDR3 is 9 residues long. The V gene's germline CDR1 is SGHTA and CDR2 FQGNSA. The CDR3 bases are TGTGCCAGCAGCTTAGAACCGCATTTT. As protein: CASSLEPHF.